This record looks at one T cell receptor (beta chain) sequence and its context. Its antigen remains unknown. The length of the CDR3 is 15 residues. CDR1 is LNHDA, CDR2 SQIVND, per germline (reference sequence). V shed 5 bases, J shed 4 bases, and the junction held 8 bases outside the gene matches. This entry is derived from a study of shared clonotypes between healthy human individuals. The run depth of the assay was deep. Original data processing: ImmunoSEQ supplied junction-only sequences lacking quality scores, so filtering was different. Clones were read by immunoSEQ multiplex PCR, and TCRdb kept only the in-frame ones, dropping some. That table gives V, J and clone size, and the DNA gave D and trimming. The sample yields about 2 million clones, about 95% seen once. The naive CD8 population came from CD45RO-negative cells selected for CCR7, without terminally differentiated effector memory CD45RA+ cells.

Findings of the study overall: A few donors showed sharing of 4.5% to 5% of naive CD4 clonotypes. All-four-donor shared clonotypes had higher generation probabilities than non-shared clonotypes did.

The clonotype was recovered from a man aged 18 to 30 in good health. The rearrangement links TRBV19 to TRBJ2-1; 7 nucleotides align to TRBD2. The material sequenced was naive CD8+ T cells sorted from blood. The CDR3 is CASSSPSAGYNEQFF. The DNA for the CDR3 is TGTGCCAGTAGTTCCCCTTCAGCGGGGTACAATGAGCAGTTCTTC.